This TCR beta chain is drawn from a study of cytomegalovirus exposure and HLA in healthy donors. Study background: Counted in an early data release were roughly 87 million unique TCRs from HLA-typed donors. Assignment to the Caucasian-associated ancestry cluster applied to approximately 80% of the roughly 420 genotyped donors. General study points: It was taken for granted in presence/absence analyses that sequencing depth across donors was roughly uniform. Altogether, 160 or so TCR beta chains were recorded as cytomegalovirus-associated.

Details on this clone: The antigen is not known.

The CDR3 sequence is 13 residues long. V lost 5 bases and J lost 0, with 4 bases in between. Germline lookup yields CDR1 MRHNA and CDR2 SNTAGT. PCR used 60 Vbeta primers and 13 Jbeta primers. The repertoire was sequenced with immunoSEQ multiplex PCR; TCRdb's copy has only in-frame clones and lacks some. The sample has 150,000 to 200,000 clones. The source material was PBMCs. The V and J genes are TRBV6-4 and TRBJ2-2, with D unresolved. The receptor's source is a woman younger than 35 in good health and CMV-seropositive. The CDR3 spells CASSQANTGELFF. As DNA, the CDR3 is TGTGCCAGCAGTCAGGCGAACACCGGGGAGCTGTTTTTT.